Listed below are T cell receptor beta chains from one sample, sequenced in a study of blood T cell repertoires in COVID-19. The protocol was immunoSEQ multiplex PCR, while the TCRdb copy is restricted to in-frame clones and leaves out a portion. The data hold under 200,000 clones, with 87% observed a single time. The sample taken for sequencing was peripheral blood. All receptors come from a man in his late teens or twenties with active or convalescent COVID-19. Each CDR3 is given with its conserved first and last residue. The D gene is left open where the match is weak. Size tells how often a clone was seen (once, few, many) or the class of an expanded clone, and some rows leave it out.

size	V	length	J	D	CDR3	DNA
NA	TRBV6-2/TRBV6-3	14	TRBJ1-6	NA	CASSYEGSFSPLHF	TGTGCCAGCAGTTACGAGGGCTCCTTTTCACCCCTCCACTTT
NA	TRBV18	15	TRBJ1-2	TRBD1	CASSDGQGGREGYTF	TGTGCCAGCTCGGATGGACAGGGAGGGAGGGAAGGCTACACCTTC
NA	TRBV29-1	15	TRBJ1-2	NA	CSVVLRGKGDYGYTF	TGCAGCGTTGTACTCAGGGGAAAAGGAGACTATGGCTACACCTTC
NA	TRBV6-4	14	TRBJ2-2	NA	CASSGVAETGELFF	TGTGCCAGCAGTGGTGTGGCAGAAACCGGGGAGCTGTTTTTT
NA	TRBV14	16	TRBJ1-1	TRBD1	CASSLLKTGSGTEAFF	TGTGCCAGCAGCCTTTTGAAGACAGGGTCAGGGACTGAAGCTTTCTTT
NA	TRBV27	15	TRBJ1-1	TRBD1	CASSFRAGGGTEAFF	TGTGCCAGCAGTTTTCGGGCAGGGGGCGGCACTGAAGCTTTCTTT
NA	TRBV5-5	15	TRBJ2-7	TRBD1	CASSYPGQGFYEQYF	TGTGCCAGCAGCTATCCGGGACAGGGATTCTACGAGCAGTACTTC
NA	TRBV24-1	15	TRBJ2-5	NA	CATSDFRGYQETQYF	TGTGCCACCAGTGATTTTCGGGGTTACCAAGAGACCCAGTACTTC
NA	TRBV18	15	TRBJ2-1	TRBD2	CASSLSGISYNEQFF	TGTGCCAGCTCGCTAAGCGGGATCTCCTACAATGAGCAGTTCTTC
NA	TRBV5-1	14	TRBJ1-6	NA	CASSLAGAISPLHF	TGCGCCAGCAGCTTGGCAGGGGCAATTTCACCCCTCCACTTT
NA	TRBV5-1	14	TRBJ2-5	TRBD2	CASRAGGSGETQYF	TGCGCCAGCAGGGCGGGAGGGTCAGGGGAGACCCAGTACTTC
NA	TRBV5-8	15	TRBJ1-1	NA	CASSPPGRARTEAFF	TGTGCCAGCAGCCCCCCGGGCAGGGCACGGACTGAAGCTTTCTTT
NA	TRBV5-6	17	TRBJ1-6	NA	CASSLVPGKAGNSPLHF	TGTGCCAGCAGCTTGGTTCCCGGAAAGGCAGGGAATTCACCCCTCCACTTT
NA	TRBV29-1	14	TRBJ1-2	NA	CSVGPFGAQGGYTF	TGCAGCGTTGGCCCTTTTGGGGCGCAGGGTGGCTACACCTTC
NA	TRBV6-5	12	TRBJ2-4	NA	CASSIEGNIQYF	TGTGCCAGCAGCATAGAGGGAAACATTCAGTACTTC
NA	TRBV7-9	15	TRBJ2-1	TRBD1	CASSSWTGIPLEQFF	TGTGCCAGCAGCTCATGGACAGGGATCCCACTAGAGCAGTTCTTC
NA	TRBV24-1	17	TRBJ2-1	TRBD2	CATALRTSGSSYNEQFF	TGTGCCACCGCCCTTAGAACTAGCGGGAGCTCCTACAATGAGCAGTTCTTC
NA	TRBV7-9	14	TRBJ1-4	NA	CASSLSQANEKLFF	TGTGCCAGCAGCTTATCTCAGGCCAATGAAAAACTGTTTTTT
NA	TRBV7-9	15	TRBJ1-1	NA	CASSPPYAGDTEAFF	TGTGCCAGCAGCCCCCCTTACGCAGGGGACACTGAAGCTTTCTTT
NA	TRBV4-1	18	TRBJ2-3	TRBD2	CASSQGAGLAGGRDTQYF	TGCGCCAGCAGCCAAGGGGCGGGACTAGCGGGGGGGCGAGATACGCAGTATTTT
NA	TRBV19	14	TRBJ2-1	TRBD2	CASTGGSSYNEQFF	TGTGCCAGCACCGGGGGGTCCTCCTACAATGAGCAGTTCTTC
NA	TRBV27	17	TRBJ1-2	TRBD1	CASSDGTGGFRSGGYTF	TGTGCCAGCAGCGACGGGACAGGGGGGTTTCGTTCCGGTGGCTACACCTTC
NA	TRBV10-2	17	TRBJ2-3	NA	CASSEIGGKRGADTQYF	TGCGCCAGCAGTGAAATAGGTGGAAAACGGGGTGCAGATACGCAGTATTTT
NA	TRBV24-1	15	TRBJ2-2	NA	CATSVSTSNTGELFF	TGTGCCACCAGTGTGTCTACTAGTAACACCGGGGAGCTGTTTTTT
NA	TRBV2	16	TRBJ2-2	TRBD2	CASSLGLAVNTGELFF	TGTGCCAGCAGCTTGGGGCTAGCGGTTAACACCGGGGAGCTGTTTTTT
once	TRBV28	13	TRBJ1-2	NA	CASSFGAGYGYTF	TGTGCCAGCAGTTTTGGGGCAGGCTATGGCTACACCTTC
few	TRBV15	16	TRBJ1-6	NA	CATSRDIGLANSPLHF	TGTGCCACCAGCAGAGATATTGGACTCGCGAATTCACCCCTCCACTTT
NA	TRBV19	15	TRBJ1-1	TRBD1	CASSARDRGGREAFF	TGTGCCAGTAGTGCCCGGGACAGGGGGGGAAGAGAAGCTTTCTTT
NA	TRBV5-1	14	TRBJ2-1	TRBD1	CASSLDRGTYEQFF	TGCGCCAGCAGCTTGGACAGGGGAACGTATGAGCAGTTCTTC
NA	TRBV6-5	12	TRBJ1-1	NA	CASAGWDTEAFF	TGTGCCAGCGCCGGGTGGGACACTGAAGCTTTCTTT
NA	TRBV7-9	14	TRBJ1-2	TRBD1	CASSLTGTGYGYTF	TGTGCCAGCAGCCTAACCGGGACAGGCTATGGCTACACCTTC
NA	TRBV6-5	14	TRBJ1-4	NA	CASTIDRTNEKLFF	TGTGCCAGCACCATAGACAGGACTAATGAAAAACTGTTTTTT
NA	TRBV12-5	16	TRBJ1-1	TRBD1	CASGLAGTGEVTEAFF	TGTGCTAGTGGTTTGGCGGGGACAGGGGAAGTGACTGAAGCTTTCTTT
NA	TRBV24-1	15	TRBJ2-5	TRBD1	CATSDPGTGKETQYF	TGTGCCACCAGTGATCCCGGGACAGGTAAAGAGACCCAGTACTTC
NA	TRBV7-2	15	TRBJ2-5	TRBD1	CASSWRGGSEETQYF	TGTGCCAGCAGCTGGCGAGGGGGCAGCGAGGAGACCCAGTACTTC
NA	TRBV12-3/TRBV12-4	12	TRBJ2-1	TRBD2	CASSFPGGEQFF	TGTGCCAGCAGTTTCCCGGGGGGTGAGCAGTTCTTC
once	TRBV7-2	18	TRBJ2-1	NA	CASSLEALRQLSYNEQFF	TGTGCCAGCAGCTTAGAAGCCCTAAGACAGCTTTCCTACAATGAGCAGTTCTTC
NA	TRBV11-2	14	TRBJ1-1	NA	CASSLGQMNTEAFF	TGTGCCAGCAGCTTAGGACAGATGAACACTGAAGCTTTCTTT
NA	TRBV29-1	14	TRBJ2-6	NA	CSVYKASGANVLTF	TGCAGCGTTTATAAAGCCTCTGGGGCCAACGTCCTGACTTTC
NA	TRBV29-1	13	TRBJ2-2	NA	CSVGPENTGELFF	TGCAGCGTTGGTCCAGAGAACACCGGGGAGCTGTTTTTT
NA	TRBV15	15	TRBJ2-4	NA	CATSRDRSGANIQYF	TGTGCCACCAGCAGAGATCGGTCGGGTGCAAACATTCAGTACTTC
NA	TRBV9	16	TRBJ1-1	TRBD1	CASSVGLGQGMVEAFF	TGTGCCAGCAGCGTAGGGCTAGGACAGGGGATGGTTGAAGCTTTCTTT
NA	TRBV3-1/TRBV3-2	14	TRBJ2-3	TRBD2	CASSQRGGTDTQYF	TGTGCCAGCAGCCAACGCGGGGGGACAGATACGCAGTATTTT
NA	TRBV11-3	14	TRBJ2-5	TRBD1	CASSPGQGQETQYF	TGTGCCAGCAGCCCAGGACAGGGACAAGAGACCCAGTACTTC
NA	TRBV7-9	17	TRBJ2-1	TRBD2	CASSLIPRASGVDEQFF	TGTGCCAGCAGCTTAATCCCCCGAGCTAGCGGGGTTGATGAGCAGTTCTTC
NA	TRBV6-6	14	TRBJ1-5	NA	CASEGFKSAQPQHF	TGTGCCAGCGAGGGCTTCAAGTCAGCACAGCCCCAGCATTTT
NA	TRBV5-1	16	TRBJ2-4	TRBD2	CASSLSGGLGENIQYF	TGCGCCAGCAGCTTGTCGGGAGGGCTTGGGGAAAACATTCAGTACTTC
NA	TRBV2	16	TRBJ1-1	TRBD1	CASSSSTGGADTEAFF	TGTGCCAGCAGTAGTAGTACAGGGGGCGCCGACACTGAAGCTTTCTTT
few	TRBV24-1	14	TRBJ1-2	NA	CATSDLLRGYGYTF	TGTGCCACCAGTGATTTGCTTCGCGGCTATGGCTACACCTTC
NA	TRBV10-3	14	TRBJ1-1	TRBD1	CAISEKTGDTEAFF	TGTGCCATCAGTGAAAAGACAGGGGACACTGAAGCTTTCTTT
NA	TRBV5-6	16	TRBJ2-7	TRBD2	CASSPPDSGLAYEQYF	TGTGCCAGCAGCCCACCGGACTCGGGACTAGCTTACGAGCAGTACTTC
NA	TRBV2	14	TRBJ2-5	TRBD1	CASMGDRTWETQYF	TGTGCCAGCATGGGGGACAGAACGTGGGAGACCCAGTACTTC
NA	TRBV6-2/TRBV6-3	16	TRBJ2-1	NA	CASSPLMGGVYNEQFF	TGTGCCAGCAGTCCCTTAATGGGGGGAGTGTACAATGAGCAGTTCTTC
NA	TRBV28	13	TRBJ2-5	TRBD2	CATLSGGQETQYF	TGTGCCACCTTGAGCGGGGGCCAAGAGACCCAGTACTTC
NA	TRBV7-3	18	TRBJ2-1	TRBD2	CASRETGTSGENYNEQFF	TGTGCCAGCAGAGAAACCGGGACTAGCGGCGAAAACTACAATGAGCAGTTCTTC
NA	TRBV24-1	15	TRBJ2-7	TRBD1	CATSDPRDRGYEQYF	TGTGCCACCAGTGATCCCCGGGACAGGGGCTACGAGCAGTACTTC
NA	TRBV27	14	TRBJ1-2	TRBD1	CASSSGTGSYGYTF	TGTGCCAGCAGTTCCGGGACAGGGAGCTATGGCTACACCTTC
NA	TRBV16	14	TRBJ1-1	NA	CASSHGGDGTEAFF	TGTGCCAGCAGCCACGGAGGCGATGGGACTGAAGCTTTCTTT